These T cell receptor beta chains were read from a single sample in a study of human T cells and chemical hapten exposure. One entry per CDR3 protein results from TCRdb running MiXCR on the RACE reads. Among roughly 50,000 distinct CDR3 sequences listed, 9.9% were seen once. The material sequenced was whole blood, taken in connection with sensitization to the hapten diphenylcyclopropenone (DPC). These receptors originate from a woman in her 40s with alopecia areata. Some clones in this sample may be carry-over from other donors' samples. The CDR3 runs from the conserved cysteine through the conserved F or W. The D gene is left open where the match is weak. Clone size is shown for a subset of rows, as once, few, many or a class of expanded clone.

size	V	length	D	J	DNA	CDR3
-	TRBV20-1	17	TRBD2	TRBJ2-1	TGCAGTGCTGCCGGGACTAGCGGGGGGGCCCATTTGGTGGAGCAGTTCTTC	CSAAGTSGGAHLVEQFF
-	TRBV11-2	18	-	TRBJ2-2	TGTGCCAGCAGCTTAGAGTTCACCGGGACCCCGAACACCGGGGAGCTGTTTTTT	CASSLEFTGTPNTGELFF
few	TRBV12-3/TRBV12-4	14	-	TRBJ1-1	TGTGCCAGCAGTTTAAGCCCCCTGATCGGAGAAGCTTTCTTT	CASSLSPLIGEAFF
few	TRBV19	16	TRBD1	TRBJ1-3	TGTGCCAGTAGCCTATACACCGGGACAGCTGGAAACACCATATATTTT	CASSLYTGTAGNTIYF
-	TRBV6-6	15	TRBD2	TRBJ2-1	TGTGCCAGCAGTCCGGGACTAGCGGGGGGATTCGAGCAGTTCTTC	CASSPGLAGGFEQFF
few	TRBV18	14	-	TRBJ2-6	TGTGCCAGCTCACCCTCGGACAGCCCCAGCGTCCTGACTTTC	CASSPSDSPSVLTF
-	TRBV28	14	-	TRBJ1-3	TGTGCCAGCAGCCGAGCAGACTCTGGAAACACCATATATTTT	CASSRADSGNTIYF
-	TRBV5-3	14	-	TRBJ1-5	TGTACCAGGCCGTACCTAATGGGGCCCCCGCCCCAGCATTTT	CTRPYLMGPPPQHF
many	TRBV12-3/TRBV12-4	14	TRBD2	TRBJ2-3	TGTGCCAGCAAGCAGCGGGGGGGCAGCGATACGCAGTATTTT	CASKQRGGSDTQYF
-	TRBV7-9	14	-	TRBJ1-2	TGTGCCAGCAGCGAAAAGGCAGGGACCTATGGCTACACCTTC	CASSEKAGTYGYTF
-	TRBV28	15	-	TRBJ1-4	TGTGCCAGCAAGGCGCACGTCCGAACTAATGAAAAACTGTTTTTT	CASKAHVRTNEKLFF
many	TRBV20-1	17	TRBD2	TRBJ2-1	TGCAGTGCTAGAGATTCGCGACTAGCGGGGGGCCAAGGTGAGCAGTTCTTC	CSARDSRLAGGQGEQFF
few	TRBV20-1	15	-	TRBJ2-3	TGCAGTGCTAGAGAGGGCGGGGTGATCACAGATACGCAGTATTTT	CSAREGGVITDTQYF
many	TRBV12-3/TRBV12-4	15	-	TRBJ1-6	TGTGCCAGCAGTTTTCAATGGGACACTAATTCACCCCTCCACTTT	CASSFQWDTNSPLHF
few	TRBV20-1	15	-	TRBJ1-4	TGCAGTGCTAGAGCCCCACAGGAGGAGGGTGAAAAACTGTTTTTT	CSARAPQEEGEKLFF
-	TRBV29-1	14	-	TRBJ1-1	TGCAGCGTTGGTTATACAGCCCAGAACACTGAAGCTTTCTTT	CSVGYTAQNTEAFF
many	TRBV5-6	15	-	TRBJ1-2	TGTGCCAGCAGCTTGGTTAGAGACAGAGTCTATGGCTACACCTTC	CASSLVRDRVYGYTF
many	TRBV20-1	15	TRBD2	TRBJ2-7	TGCAGTGCCCTGACTAGCGGGGGGCCAACCTACGAGCAGTACTTC	CSALTSGGPTYEQYF
few	TRBV7-6	16	TRBD2	TRBJ2-2	TGTGCCAGCAGCTCGCGGGGGGTCGCGAACACCGGGGAGCTGTTTTTT	CASSSRGVANTGELFF
-	TRBV11-1	14	-	TRBJ1-2	TGTGCCAGCAGCCCCTCTGGACGGCACTATGGCTACACCTTC	CASSPSGRHYGYTF
many	TRBV5-4	15	-	TRBJ1-1	TGTGCCAGCAGCTTGGCCAGGGGCGCAAACACTGAAGCTTTCTTT	CASSLARGANTEAFF
-	TRBV6-4	17	-	TRBJ2-1	TGTGCCAGCAGTGGCCCAGTAGAACAGGGAGACTACAATGAGCAGTTCTTC	CASSGPVEQGDYNEQFF